The 2 T cell receptor beta chains listed next were all sequenced from one sample in a study of T cell responses to AZD1222 COVID-19 vaccine. The method was immunoSEQ multiplex PCR; TCRdb's version includes in-frame clones alone and lacks a portion of them. The sample has 95,000 to 150,000 clones; roughly 90% are singletons. Specimen: peripheral blood, collected on day 0 of AZD1222 vaccination. The receptor set was obtained from an adult in good health.

This clone is a singleton in its sample. This chain uses TRBV6-5 with TRBJ1-1, with a possible D match to TRBD1 (6 bases). The CDR3 spans 12 residues. V was trimmed by 4 bases and J by 8 bases, leaving 11 bases between them. Per germline, CDR1 MNHEY and CDR2 SVGAGI. The CDR3 region is CASSSTGTEAFF. The CDR3 bases are TGTGCCAGCAGTTCGACGGGGACAGAAGCTTTCTTT.

V is TRBV28 and J is TRBJ2-1, with 8 bases matching TRBD2. Germline V gene lookup returns CDR1 MDHEN and CDR2 SYDVKM. Trimming took 4 bases from V and 12 from J; bases not matched to a gene: 14. The CDR3 consists of 15 residues. This CDR3 reads CASSSAGASQLWQFF. CDR3 nucleotides: TGTGCCAGCAGTTCAGCGGGAGCGTCGCAGTTGTGGCAGTTCTTC.